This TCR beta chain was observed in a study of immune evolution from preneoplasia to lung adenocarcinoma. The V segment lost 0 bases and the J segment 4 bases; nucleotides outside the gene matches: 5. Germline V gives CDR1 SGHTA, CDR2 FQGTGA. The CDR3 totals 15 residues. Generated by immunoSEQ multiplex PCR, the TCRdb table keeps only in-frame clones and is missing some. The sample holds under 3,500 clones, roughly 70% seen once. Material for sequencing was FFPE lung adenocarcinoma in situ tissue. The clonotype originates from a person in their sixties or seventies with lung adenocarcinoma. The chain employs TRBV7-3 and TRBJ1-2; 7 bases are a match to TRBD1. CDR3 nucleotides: TGTGCCAGCAGCTTAACCCCCGACAGGGCCTATGGCTACACCTTC. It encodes CASSLTPDRAYGYTF.